Presented here are 3 T cell receptor beta chains from one specimen sequenced in a study of Graves' ophthalmopathy and Graves' hyperthyroidism. Amplified material comprised TCR beta CDR3 regions derived from RNA transcripts. HTBI primers primed a first-round RT-PCR, and a second-round multiplex PCR followed. TCRdb ran MiXCR on the multiplex PCR reads and lists one entry per CDR3 protein. The sample has about 550,000 distinct CDR3 sequences, 39% seen once; the top ten hold less than 4.5%. The material sequenced was peripheral blood or thyroid tissue (not recorded which). The receptors shown here come from an adult man with Graves' hyperthyroidism.

This clonotype was recorded many times. The chain joins TRBV14 to TRBJ1-4; 9 bases are shared with TRBD1. The CDR3 is made up of 15 amino acids. Trimming at V came to 1 base and at J to 6 bases, leaving 3 bases not matched to a gene. Germline lookup yields CDR1 SGHDN and CDR2 FVKESK. The CDR3 region has the DNA TGTGCCAGCAGCCAAGGGACAGGGGAGGATGAAAAACTGTTTTTT. It encodes CASSQGTGEDEKLFF.

V gene TRBV19 combines with J gene TRBJ1-5; the D gene is possibly TRBD1 (5 bases). Germline V gives CDR1 LNHDA, CDR2 SQIVND (reference sequence). Trimming removed 4 bases from V and 11 bases from J, with 24 bases in between. The CDR3 extends over 16 amino acids. This CDR3 reads CASSTGTSGRWETQHF. As DNA, the CDR3 is TGTGCCAGTAGTACCGGGACTAGCGGGAGATGGGAGACCCAGCATTTT.

This clonotype was counted only a few times. CDR3 bases: TGTGCCCCTCTCGACGGAAGCTTCTACGAGCAGTACTTC. Residues: CAPLDGSFYEQYF. The V call is TRBV7-2, the J call TRBJ2-7, with D hard to call. The germline V gene has CDR1 SGHTA and CDR2 FQGNSA. This CDR3 comprises 13 residues. Trimming took off 11 bases at V and 3 bases at J, with 17 bases between the two ends.